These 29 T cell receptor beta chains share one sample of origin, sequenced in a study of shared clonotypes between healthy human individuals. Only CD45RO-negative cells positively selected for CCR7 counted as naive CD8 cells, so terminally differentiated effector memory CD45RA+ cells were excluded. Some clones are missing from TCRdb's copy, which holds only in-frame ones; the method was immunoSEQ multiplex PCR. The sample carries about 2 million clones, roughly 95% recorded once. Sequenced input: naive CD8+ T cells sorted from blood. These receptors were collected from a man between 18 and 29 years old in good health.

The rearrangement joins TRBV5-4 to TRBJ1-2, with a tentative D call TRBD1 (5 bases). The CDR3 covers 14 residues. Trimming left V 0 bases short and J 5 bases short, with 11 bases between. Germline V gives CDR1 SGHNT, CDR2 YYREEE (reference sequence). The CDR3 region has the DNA TGTGCCAGCAGCTTGGGCCGGGGCGATTATGGCTACACCTTC. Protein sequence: CASSLGRGDYGYTF. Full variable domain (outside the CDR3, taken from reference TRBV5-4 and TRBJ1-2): ETGVTQSPTHLIKTRGQQVTLRCSSQSGHNTVSWYQQALGQGPQFIFQYYREEENGRGNFPPRFSGLQFPNYSSELNVNALELDDSALYLCASSLGRGDYGYTFGSGTRLTVV.

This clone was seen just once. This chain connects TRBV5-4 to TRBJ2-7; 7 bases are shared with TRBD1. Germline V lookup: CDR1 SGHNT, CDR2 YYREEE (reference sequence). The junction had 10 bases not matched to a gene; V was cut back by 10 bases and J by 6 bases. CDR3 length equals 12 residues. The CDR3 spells CAAGEGASEQYF. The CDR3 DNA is TGTGCCGCCGGTGAGGGGGCAAGCGAGCAGTACTTC.

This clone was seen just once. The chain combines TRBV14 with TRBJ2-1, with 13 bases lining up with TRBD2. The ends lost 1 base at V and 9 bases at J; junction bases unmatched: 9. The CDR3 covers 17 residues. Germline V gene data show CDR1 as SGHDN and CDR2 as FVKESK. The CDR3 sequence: CASSQGLGLAGVGEQFF. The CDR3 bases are TGTGCCAGCAGCCAAGGTTTAGGACTAGCGGGAGTGGGTGAGCAGTTCTTC.

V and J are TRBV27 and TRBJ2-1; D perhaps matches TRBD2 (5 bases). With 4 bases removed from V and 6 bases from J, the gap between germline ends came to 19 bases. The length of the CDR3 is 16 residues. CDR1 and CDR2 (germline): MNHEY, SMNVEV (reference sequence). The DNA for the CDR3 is TGTGCCAGCAGTTCGAGCGCGGGCGATACGACCAATGAGCAGTTCTTC. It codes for CASSSSAGDTTNEQFF.

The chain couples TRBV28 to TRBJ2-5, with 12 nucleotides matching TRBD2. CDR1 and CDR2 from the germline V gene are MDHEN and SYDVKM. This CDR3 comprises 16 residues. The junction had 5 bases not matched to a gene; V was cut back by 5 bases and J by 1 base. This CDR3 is CASSALAGGPQETQYF. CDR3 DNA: TGTGCCAGCAGTGCACTAGCGGGGGGTCCCCAAGAGACCCAGTACTTC. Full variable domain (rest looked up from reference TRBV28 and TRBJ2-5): DVKVTQSSRYLVKRTGEKVFLECVQDMDHENMFWYRQDPGLGLRLIYFSYDVKMKEKGDIPEGYSVSREKKERFSLILESASTNQTSMYLCASSALAGGPQETQYFGPGTRLLVL.

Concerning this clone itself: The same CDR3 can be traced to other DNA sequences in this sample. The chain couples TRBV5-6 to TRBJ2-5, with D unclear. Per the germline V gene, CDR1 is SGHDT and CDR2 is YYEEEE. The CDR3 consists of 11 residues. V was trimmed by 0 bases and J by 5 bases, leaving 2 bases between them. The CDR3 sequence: CASSLDETQYF. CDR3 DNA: TGTGCCAGCAGCTTGGATGAGACCCAGTACTTC.

In nucleotides, the CDR3 is TGTGCCAGCAGCTTGGATTCAGGGGGCATAACAGATACGCAGTATTTT. It encodes CASSLDSGGITDTQYF. The chain couples TRBV5-6 to TRBJ2-3; 8 positions agree with TRBD1. CDR1 and CDR2 (germline): SGHDT, YYEEEE. This CDR3 contains 16 residues. Trimming took 0 bases from V and 3 from J; bases not matched to a gene: 6.

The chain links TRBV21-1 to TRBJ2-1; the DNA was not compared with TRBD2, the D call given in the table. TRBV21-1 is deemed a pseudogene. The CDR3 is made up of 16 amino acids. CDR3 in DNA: TGTGCCAGCAGCCCTTATAGCGGGGAGAACCTCAATGAGCAGTTCTTC. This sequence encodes CASSPYSGENLNEQFF.

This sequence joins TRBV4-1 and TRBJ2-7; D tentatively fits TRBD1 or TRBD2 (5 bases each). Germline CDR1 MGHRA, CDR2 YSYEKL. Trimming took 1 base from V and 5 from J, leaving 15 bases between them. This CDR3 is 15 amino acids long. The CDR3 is CASSQGLGTVNEQYF. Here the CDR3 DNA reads TGCGCCAGCAGCCAAGGATTAGGGACCGTGAACGAGCAGTACTTC.

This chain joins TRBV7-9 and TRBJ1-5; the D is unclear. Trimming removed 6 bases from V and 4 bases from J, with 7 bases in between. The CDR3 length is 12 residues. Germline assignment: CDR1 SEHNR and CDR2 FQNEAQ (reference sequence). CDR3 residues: CASRLANQPQHF. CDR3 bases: TGTGCCAGCAGGTTGGCAAATCAGCCCCAGCATTTT.

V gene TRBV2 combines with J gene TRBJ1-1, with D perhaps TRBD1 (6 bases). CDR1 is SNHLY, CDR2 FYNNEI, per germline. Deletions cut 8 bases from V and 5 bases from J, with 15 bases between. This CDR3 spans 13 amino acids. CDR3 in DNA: TGTGCCAGCTCGGCGGGGGGCTGGACTGAAGCTTTCTTT. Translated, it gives CASSAGGWTEAFF. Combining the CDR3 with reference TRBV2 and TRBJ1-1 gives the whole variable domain EPEVTQTPSHQVTQMGQEVILRCVPISNHLYFYWYRQILGQKVEFLVSFYNNEISEKSEIFDDQFSVERPDGSNFTLKIRSTKLEDSAMYFCASSAGGWTEAFFGQGTRLTVV.

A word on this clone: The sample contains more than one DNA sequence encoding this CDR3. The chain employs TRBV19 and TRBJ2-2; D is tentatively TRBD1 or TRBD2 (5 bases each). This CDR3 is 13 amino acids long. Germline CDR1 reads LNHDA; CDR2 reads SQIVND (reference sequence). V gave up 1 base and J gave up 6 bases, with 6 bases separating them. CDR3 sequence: CASSIVGAGELFF. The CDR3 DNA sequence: TGTGCCAGTAGTATAGTGGGGGCCGGGGAGCTGTTTTTT.

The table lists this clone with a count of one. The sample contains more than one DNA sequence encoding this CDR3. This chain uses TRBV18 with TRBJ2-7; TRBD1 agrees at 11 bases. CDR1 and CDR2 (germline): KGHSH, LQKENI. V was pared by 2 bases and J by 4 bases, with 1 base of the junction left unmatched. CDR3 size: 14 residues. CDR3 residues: CASSPGQGAYEQYF. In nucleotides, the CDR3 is TGTGCCAGCTCACCAGGACAGGGGGCTTACGAGCAGTACTTC.

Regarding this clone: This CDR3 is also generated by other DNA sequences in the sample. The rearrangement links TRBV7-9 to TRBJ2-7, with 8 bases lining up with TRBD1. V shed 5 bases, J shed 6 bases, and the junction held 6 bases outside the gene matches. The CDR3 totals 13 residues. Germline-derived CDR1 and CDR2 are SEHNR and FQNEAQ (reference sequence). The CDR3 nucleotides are TGTGCCAGCAGCCCTAATACAGGGGGCGAGCAGTACTTC. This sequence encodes CASSPNTGGEQYF.

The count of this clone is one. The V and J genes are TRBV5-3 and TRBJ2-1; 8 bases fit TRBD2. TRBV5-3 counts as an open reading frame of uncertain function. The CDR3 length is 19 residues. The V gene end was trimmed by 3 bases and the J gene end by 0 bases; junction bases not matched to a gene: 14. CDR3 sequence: CARSSSGTRPSSSYNEQFF. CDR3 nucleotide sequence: TGTGCCAGAAGCTCGTCCGGGACTAGGCCCTCTAGCTCCTACAATGAGCAGTTCTTC.

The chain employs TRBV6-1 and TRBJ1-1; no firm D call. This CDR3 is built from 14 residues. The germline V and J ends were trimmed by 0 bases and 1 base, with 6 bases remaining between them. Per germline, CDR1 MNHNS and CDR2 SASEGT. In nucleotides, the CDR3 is TGTGCCAGCAGTGAAGCAAGTAGGAACACTGAAGCTTTCTTT. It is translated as CASSEASRNTEAFF.

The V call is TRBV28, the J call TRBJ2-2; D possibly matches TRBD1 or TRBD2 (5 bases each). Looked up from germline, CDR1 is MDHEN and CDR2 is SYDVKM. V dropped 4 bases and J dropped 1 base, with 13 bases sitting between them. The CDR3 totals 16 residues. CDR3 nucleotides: TGTGCCAGCAGTTCAGACCGGGACGGGAACACCGGGGAGCTGTTTTTT. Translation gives CASSSDRDGNTGELFF.

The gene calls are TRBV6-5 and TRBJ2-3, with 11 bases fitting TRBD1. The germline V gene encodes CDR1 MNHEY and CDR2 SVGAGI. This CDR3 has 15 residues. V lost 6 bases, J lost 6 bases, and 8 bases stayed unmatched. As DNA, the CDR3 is TGTGCCAGCAGACCGGGACAGGGGGATGCGGATACGCAGTATTTT. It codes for CASRPGQGDADTQYF.

CDR3 bases: TGCGCCAGCAGCCCGGACAGGGTCGGAATGGCCACTGAAGCTTTCTTT. Amino acids: CASSPDRVGMATEAFF. The rearrangement links TRBV5-1 to TRBJ1-1; TRBD1 agrees at 8 bases. There are 16 residues in the CDR3. Germline CDR1 SGHRS, CDR2 YFSETQ. V lost 4 bases, J lost 4 bases, and 12 bases stayed unmatched.

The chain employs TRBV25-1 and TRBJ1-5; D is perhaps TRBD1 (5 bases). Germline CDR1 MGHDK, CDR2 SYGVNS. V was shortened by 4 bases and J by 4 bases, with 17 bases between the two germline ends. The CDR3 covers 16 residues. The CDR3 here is CASSGGAGLRNQPQHF. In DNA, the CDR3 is TGTGCCAGCAGTGGAGGGGCAGGGTTGAGGAATCAGCCCCAGCATTTT.

DNA for the CDR3: TGTGCCAGCAGCTTCCATAGCGGGGGGGGAGAGACCCAGTACTTC. This codes for CASSFHSGGGETQYF. The gene calls are TRBV11-2 and TRBJ2-5; 11 bases are shared with TRBD2. The trim removed 3 bases at V and 4 bases at J, leaving 4 bases unmatched. CDR3 length equals 15 residues. Germline V gene sequence: CDR1 SGHAT, CDR2 FQNNGV.

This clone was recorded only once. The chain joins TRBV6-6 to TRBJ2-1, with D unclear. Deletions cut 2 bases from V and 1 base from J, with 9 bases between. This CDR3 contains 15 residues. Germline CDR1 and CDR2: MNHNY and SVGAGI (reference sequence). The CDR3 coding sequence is TGTGCCAGCAGTTACGGGCCACTTTCCTACAATGAGCAGTTCTTC. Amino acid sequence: CASSYGPLSYNEQFF.

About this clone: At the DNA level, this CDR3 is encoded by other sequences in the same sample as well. The DNA for the CDR3 is TGTGCCAGCAGCTTACGGGTCGATGAGCAGTTCTTC. Amino acid sequence: CASSLRVDEQFF. V usage is TRBV7-9 and J usage is TRBJ2-1, with D unclear. The CDR3 is 12 residues long. V gave up 2 bases and J gave up 8 bases, with 7 bases separating them. The germline CDR1 and CDR2 sequences are SEHNR and FQNEAQ (reference sequence). Full variable domain (remainder filled in from reference TRBV7-9 and TRBJ2-1): DTGVSQNPRHKITKRGQNVTFRCDPISEHNRLYWYRQTLGQGPEFLTYFQNEAQLEKSRLLSDRFSAERPKGSFSTLEIQRTEQGDSAMYLCASSLRVDEQFFGPGTRLTVL.

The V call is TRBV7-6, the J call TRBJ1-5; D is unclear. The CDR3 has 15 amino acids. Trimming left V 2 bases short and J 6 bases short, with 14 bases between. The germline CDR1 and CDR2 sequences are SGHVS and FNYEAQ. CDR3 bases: TGTGCCAGCAGCTTAAATGCAGGCACGCGTCAGCCCCAGCATTTT. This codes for CASSLNAGTRQPQHF.

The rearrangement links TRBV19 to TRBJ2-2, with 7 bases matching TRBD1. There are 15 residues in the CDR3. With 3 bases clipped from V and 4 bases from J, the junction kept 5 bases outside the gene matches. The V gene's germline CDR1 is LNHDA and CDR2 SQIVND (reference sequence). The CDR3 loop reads CASSIRDSSTGELFF. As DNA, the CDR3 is TGTGCCAGTAGTATTAGGGACAGTTCCACCGGGGAGCTGTTTTTT.

As DNA, the CDR3 is TGTGCCAGTAGTACCAATGAGGTGGGGGGCACAGATACGCAGTATTTT. Its translation is CASSTNEVGGTDTQYF. V is TRBV19 and J is TRBJ2-3; D may match TRBD1 or TRBD2 (5 bases each). Per the germline V gene, CDR1 is LNHDA and CDR2 is SQIVND (reference sequence). The germline V and J ends were trimmed by 4 bases and 1 base, with 15 bases remaining between them. This CDR3 has 16 amino acids.

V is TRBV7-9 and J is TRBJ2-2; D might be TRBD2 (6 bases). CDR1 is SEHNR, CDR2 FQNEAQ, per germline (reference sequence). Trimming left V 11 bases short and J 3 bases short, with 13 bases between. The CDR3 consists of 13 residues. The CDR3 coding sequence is TGTGCCGTGACGCGGAGGGACACCGGGGAGCTGTTTTTT. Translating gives CAVTRRDTGELFF.

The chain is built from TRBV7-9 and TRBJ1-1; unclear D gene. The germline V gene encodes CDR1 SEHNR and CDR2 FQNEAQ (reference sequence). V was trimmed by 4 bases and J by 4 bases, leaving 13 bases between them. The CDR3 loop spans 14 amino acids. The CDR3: CASSSQELVTEAFF. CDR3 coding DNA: TGTGCCAGCAGCTCGCAGGAGCTTGTCACTGAAGCTTTCTTT.

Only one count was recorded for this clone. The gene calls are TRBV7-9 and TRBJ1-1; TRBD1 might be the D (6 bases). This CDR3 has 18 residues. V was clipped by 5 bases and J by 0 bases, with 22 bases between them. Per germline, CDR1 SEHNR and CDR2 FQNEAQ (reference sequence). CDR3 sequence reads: CASSLRSGTQPMNTEAFF. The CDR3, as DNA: TGTGCCAGCAGCCTCCGCTCCGGGACACAGCCCATGAACACTGAAGCTTTCTTT.